This TCR beta chain was identified in a study of T cell responses to AZD1222 COVID-19 vaccine. Points from the study as a whole: Across spike, vaccine-associated CD4 TCRs were found, dominant at 160-218 and 743-854. Possibly, clonal diversity was underestimated; donors were largely white British and included more females. After the peak T cell response, and only then, were repertoires sampled.

Note on this clone: The antigen remains undetermined.

Clones were read by immunoSEQ multiplex PCR, and TCRdb kept only the in-frame ones, dropping some. The profile shows approximately 140,000 clones, over 85% of them singletons. This CDR3 comprises 17 residues. J gave up 9 bases and V 4 bases, and 15 bases lay outside the gene matches. CDR1 and CDR2 from the germline V gene are SGHTS and YDEGEE. Source: peripheral blood, taken on day 0 of AZD1222 vaccination. The origin of this receptor is an adult in good health. This sequence joins TRBV5-8 and TRBJ2-1; 11 positions agree with TRBD2. CDR3 sequence reads: CASSETTSGTAVGEQFF. For the CDR3, the DNA is TGTGCCAGCAGCGAAACGACTAGCGGGACGGCGGTCGGTGAGCAGTTCTTC. Together with reference TRBV5-8 and TRBJ2-1, the CDR3 gives the full variable domain: EAGVTQSPTHLIKTRGQQATLRCSPISGHTSVYWYQQALGLGLQFLLWYDEGEERNRGNFPPRFSGRQFPNYSSELNVNALELEDSALYLCASSETTSGTAVGEQFFGPGTRLTVL.